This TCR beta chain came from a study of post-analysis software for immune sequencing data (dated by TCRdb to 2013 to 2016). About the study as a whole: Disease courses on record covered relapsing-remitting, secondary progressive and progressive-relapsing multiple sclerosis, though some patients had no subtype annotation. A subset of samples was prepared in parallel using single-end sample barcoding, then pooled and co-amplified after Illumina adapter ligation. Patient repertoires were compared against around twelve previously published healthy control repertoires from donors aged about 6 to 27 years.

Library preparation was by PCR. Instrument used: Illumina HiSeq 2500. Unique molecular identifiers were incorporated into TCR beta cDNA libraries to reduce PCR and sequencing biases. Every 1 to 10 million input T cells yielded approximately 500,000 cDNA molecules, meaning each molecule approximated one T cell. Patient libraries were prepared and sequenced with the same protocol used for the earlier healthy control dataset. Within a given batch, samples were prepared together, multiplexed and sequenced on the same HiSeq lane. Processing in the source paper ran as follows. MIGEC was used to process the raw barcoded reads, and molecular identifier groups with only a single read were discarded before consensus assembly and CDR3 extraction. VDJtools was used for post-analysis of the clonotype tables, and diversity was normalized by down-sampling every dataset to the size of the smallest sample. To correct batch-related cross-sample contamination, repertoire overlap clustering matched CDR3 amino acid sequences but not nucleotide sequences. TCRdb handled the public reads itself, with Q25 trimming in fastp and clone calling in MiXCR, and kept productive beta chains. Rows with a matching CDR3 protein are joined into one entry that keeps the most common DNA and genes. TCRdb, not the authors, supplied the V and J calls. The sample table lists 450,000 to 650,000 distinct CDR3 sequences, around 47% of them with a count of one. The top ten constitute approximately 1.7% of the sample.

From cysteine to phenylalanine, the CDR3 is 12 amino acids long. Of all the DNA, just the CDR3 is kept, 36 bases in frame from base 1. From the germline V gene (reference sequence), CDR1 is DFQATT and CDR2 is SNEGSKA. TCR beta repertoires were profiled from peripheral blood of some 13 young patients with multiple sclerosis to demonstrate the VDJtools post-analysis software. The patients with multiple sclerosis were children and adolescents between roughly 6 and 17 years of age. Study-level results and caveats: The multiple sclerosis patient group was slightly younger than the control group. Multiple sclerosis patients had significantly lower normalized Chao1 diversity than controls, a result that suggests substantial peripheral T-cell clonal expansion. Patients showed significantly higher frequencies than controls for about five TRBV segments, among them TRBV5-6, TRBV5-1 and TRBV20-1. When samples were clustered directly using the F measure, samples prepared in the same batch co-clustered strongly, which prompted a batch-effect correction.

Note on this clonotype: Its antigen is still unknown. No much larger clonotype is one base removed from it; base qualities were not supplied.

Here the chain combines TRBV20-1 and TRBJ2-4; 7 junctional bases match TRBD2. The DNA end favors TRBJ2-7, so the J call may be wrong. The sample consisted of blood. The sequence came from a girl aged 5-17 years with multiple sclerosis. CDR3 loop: CSARLADYEQYF. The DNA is TGCAGTGCTAGACTAGCGGACTACGAGCAGTACTTC.